A single sample gave rise to the 30 T cell receptor beta chains below, sequenced in a study of cytomegalovirus exposure and HLA in healthy donors. The PCR used 60 Vbeta and 13 Jbeta primers. Using immunoSEQ multiplex PCR, the repertoire was profiled, and TCRdb retains in-frame clones only, with some absent. This sample carries roughly 78,000 clones, about two thirds of them seen once, and the ten largest clones take 5% to 6%. The specimen was PBMCs. These receptors all stem from a man aged 25 to 40 in good health and CMV-seropositive.

This clone was recorded a few times. J is TRBJ1-2 and V is TRBV5-4, with D hard to call. Trimming took off 7 bases at V and 6 bases at J, with 7 bases between the two ends. The CDR3 has 10 residues. Germline CDR1 SGHNT, CDR2 YYREEE (reference sequence). This chain's CDR3 is CASGGDGYTF. CDR3 nucleotide sequence: TGTGCCAGCGGCGGTGATGGCTACACCTTC. Full variable domain (outside the CDR3, taken from reference TRBV5-4 and TRBJ1-2): ETGVTQSPTHLIKTRGQQVTLRCSSQSGHNTVSWYQQALGQGPQFIFQYYREEENGRGNFPPRFSGLQFPNYSSELNVNALELDDSALYLCASGGDGYTFGSGTRLTVV.

This chain connects TRBV11-1 to TRBJ2-5; 8 nucleotides align to TRBD1. Unmatched junction bases numbered 2, after V lost 1 base and J lost 1 base. The CDR3 sequence is 15 residues long. Germline V gene sequence: CDR1 SGHAT, CDR2 FQDESV (reference sequence). CDR3 coding DNA: TGTGCCAGCAGCTTAGAGCAGGGGGCCCAAGAGACCCAGTACTTC. Translating gives CASSLEQGAQETQYF.

DNA of the CDR3: TGCGCCAGCAGCTTGGAGGGGGACCTTGGCACAGATACGCAGTATTTT. Translated, it gives CASSLEGDLGTDTQYF. V and J are TRBV5-1 and TRBJ2-3; a weak D match, TRBD1 (6 bases). Germline V gene sequence: CDR1 SGHRS, CDR2 YFSETQ. The CDR3 contains 16 residues. Deletions cut 0 bases from V and 1 base from J, with 12 bases between.

The rearrangement joins TRBV5-1 to TRBJ2-7, with a tentative D call TRBD1 (5 bases). The germline V gene has CDR1 SGHRS and CDR2 YFSETQ. V lost 4 bases and J 2 bases, leaving 10 bases between the germline ends. This CDR3 comprises 13 residues. The CDR3 bases are TGCGCCAGCAGCCCAGGGAAAACCTACGAGCAGTACTTC. Translating gives CASSPGKTYEQYF.

The chain recombines TRBV6-1 with TRBJ2-3; D is ambiguous. There are 13 residues in the CDR3. The germline gives CDR1 MNHNS, CDR2 SASEGT. V shed 0 bases and J shed 8 bases, with 9 bases lying between them. The CDR3 DNA follows: TGTGCCAGCAGTGAAGCTGAAATCGGTACGCAGTATTTT. It codes for CASSEAEIGTQYF.

In its sample, this clone was seen a few times. This chain connects TRBV30 to TRBJ1-1; D unresolved. The V and J ends lost 2 bases and 8 bases respectively, with 6 bases between them. Looked up from germline, CDR1 is GTSNPN and CDR2 is SVGIG (reference sequence). The CDR3 totals 10 residues. The CDR3 region has the DNA TGTGCCTGGAGTCCTAGGGAAGCTTTCTTT. This sequence encodes CAWSPREAFF.

This rearrangement joins TRBV2 to TRBJ1-3; unclear D gene. The CDR3 consists of 12 residues. With 8 bases removed from V and 8 bases from J, the gap between germline ends came to 13 bases. Germline V CDR1 and CDR2: SNHLY, FYNNEI. The chain's CDR3 is CASLRPADTIYF. The CDR3 nucleotides are TGTGCCAGCCTACGTCCGGCGGACACCATATATTTT.

The genes are TRBV15 and TRBJ1-5; D possibly corresponds to TRBD1 (6 bases). CDR1 is LNHNV and CDR2 is YYDKDF in the germline V gene (reference sequence). CDR3 length: 15 amino acids. V was trimmed by 0 bases and J by 4 bases, leaving 10 bases between them. The CDR3 region is CATSRDGQINQPQHF. CDR3 nucleotides: TGTGCCACCAGCAGAGATGGACAGATAAATCAGCCCCAGCATTTT.

The V and J genes are TRBV7-3 and TRBJ2-5, with D possibly being TRBD2 (5 bases). Germline loops: CDR1 SGHTA, CDR2 FQGTGA. The V end was cut by 4 bases, the J end by 5 bases, with 11 bases between. The CDR3 is 13 residues long. The CDR3 DNA reads as TGTGCCAGCAGCTACTCGGGGTGGGAGACCCAGTACTTC. Translation gives CASSYSGWETQYF. Full variable domain (remainder filled in from reference TRBV7-3 and TRBJ2-5): GAGVSQTPSNKVTEKGKYVELRCDPISGHTALYWYRQSLGQGPEFLIYFQGTGAADDSGLPNDRFFAVRPEGSVSTLKIQRTERGDSAVYLCASSYSGWETQYFGPGTRLLVL.

Concerning this clone itself: The same CDR3 arises from other DNA sequences in this sample as well. This rearrangement joins TRBV28 to TRBJ1-3, with no clear D. The CDR3 is made up of 13 amino acids. Trimming took 6 bases from V and 3 from J, leaving 9 bases between them. The germline gives CDR1 MDHEN, CDR2 SYDVKM. The DNA of the CDR3 is TGTGCCAGCAGCACAGCCGGTGGAAACACCATATATTTT. Amino acid sequence: CASSTAGGNTIYF.

The chain combines TRBV5-4 with TRBJ2-7; 9 bases map to TRBD2. The germline V gene has CDR1 SGHNT and CDR2 YYREEE (reference sequence). The CDR3 sequence is 16 residues long. V shed 0 bases, J shed 3 bases, and the junction held 7 bases outside the gene matches. CDR3 region: CASSLGFGAGGYEQYF. In nucleotides, the CDR3 is TGTGCCAGCAGCTTGGGATTCGGAGCGGGAGGCTACGAGCAGTACTTC.

This clone appeared a single time. This chain joins TRBV23-1 and TRBJ2-7; 7 bases line up with TRBD2. TRBV23-1 is classed as an ORF, of uncertain function. CDR3 size: 14 residues. The CDR3, as DNA: TGCGCGAGAATTTCAGGCCCCGGGGGGACCGAGCAGTACTTC. It codes for CARISGPGGTEQYF.

The chain combines TRBV5-6 with TRBJ2-7; TRBD1 agrees at 8 bases. Losses at the gene ends were 4 bases for V and 3 bases for J; bases not matched to a gene: 3. Germline values: CDR1 SGHDT, CDR2 YYEEEE. The CDR3 has 13 amino acids. Written as DNA, the CDR3 is TGTGCCAGCAGCCATACAGGGGGCTACGAGCAGTACTTC. Its protein product is CASSHTGGYEQYF. The full variable domain, with the rest looked up from reference TRBV5-6 and TRBJ2-7, is DAGVTQSPTHLIKTRGQQVTLRCSPKSGHDTVSWYQQALGQGPQFIFQYYEEEERQRGNFPDRFSGHQFPNYSSELNVNALLLGDSALYLCASSHTGGYEQYFGPGTRLTVT.

The chain combines TRBV5-1 with TRBJ1-5; 9 positions match TRBD1. CDR3 length equals 15 residues. Germline V gene lookup returns CDR1 SGHRS and CDR2 YFSETQ. The junction had 9 bases not matched to a gene; V was cut back by 4 bases and J by 7 bases. Written as DNA, the CDR3 is TGCGCCAGCAGCCCAAGGACAGGGGAGGGGCAGCCCCAGCATTTT. Encoded protein: CASSPRTGEGQPQHF.

This chain uses TRBV4-1 with TRBJ1-1, with D maybe TRBD1 (5 bases). The CDR3 consists of 14 residues. Germline CDR1 is MGHRA and CDR2 is YSYEKL. The germline V and J ends were trimmed by 2 bases and 2 bases, with 9 bases remaining between them. The CDR3 region is CASSQRTGNTEAFF. The CDR3 DNA reads TGCGCCAGCAGCCAACGAACAGGAAACACTGAAGCTTTCTTT.

The genes are TRBV12-5 and TRBJ2-2; D is possibly TRBD1 (5 bases). CDR1 and CDR2 (germline): LGHNT, FRNRAP. V lost 0 bases and J lost 3, with 14 bases in between. The CDR3 spans 17 residues. The DNA of the CDR3 is TGTGCTAGTGGTTTGGTACTGGGGCCCCGGGACACCGGGGAGCTGTTTTTT. Its translation is CASGLVLGPRDTGELFF.

The V and J genes are TRBV5-1 and TRBJ2-7, with TRBD1 matching over 10 bases. Germline trimming cut 7 bases from V and 2 bases from J; bases unmatched to any gene: 9. CDR1 SGHRS and CDR2 YFSETQ come from the germline V gene. The CDR3 spans 15 residues. The CDR3 loop reads CASGFVGQGAYEQYF. The CDR3 DNA reads TGCGCCAGCGGGTTTGTTGGACAGGGGGCCTACGAGCAGTACTTC.

The chain links TRBV5-4 to TRBJ1-4; maybe TRBD1 (5 bases). Germline V lookup: CDR1 SGHNT, CDR2 YYREEE (reference sequence). Trimming pared 4 bases from V and 7 bases from J, leaving 20 bases between. CDR3 length: 16 residues. The CDR3 protein is CASSTTTGTGGEKLFF. CDR3 bases: TGTGCCAGCAGCACAACTACCGGGACTGGAGGTGAAAAACTGTTTTTT.

This clone was seen a few times. The chain uses TRBV5-6 and TRBJ2-3, with 7 bases aligning to TRBD2. Per the germline V gene, CDR1 is SGHDT and CDR2 is YYEEEE. CDR3 size: 13 residues. Trimming removed 4 bases from V and 6 bases from J; junction bases left unmatched: 5. CDR3 loop: CASSLAGGDTQYF. CDR3 DNA sequence: TGTGCCAGCAGCCTCGCCGGGGGGGATACGCAGTATTTT. Based on the CDR3 plus reference TRBV5-6 and TRBJ2-3, the full variable domain is DAGVTQSPTHLIKTRGQQVTLRCSPKSGHDTVSWYQQALGQGPQFIFQYYEEEERQRGNFPDRFSGHQFPNYSSELNVNALLLGDSALYLCASSLAGGDTQYFGPGTRLTVL.

The chain combines TRBV7-2 with TRBJ1-2, with D uncertain. The V end was cut by 1 base, the J end by 6 bases, with 15 bases between. From germline, CDR1 is SGHTA and CDR2 FQGNSA. The CDR3 has 15 residues. The CDR3 sequence is CASSLESAGENGYTF. CDR3 DNA sequence: TGTGCCAGCAGCTTAGAGTCGGCAGGTGAGAATGGCTACACCTTC.

The chain employs TRBV11-3 and TRBJ2-3, with 7 bases lining up with TRBD2. J gave up 0 bases and V 5 bases, and 5 bases lay outside the gene matches. Germline CDR1 reads SGHNT; CDR2 reads YENEEA. The CDR3 sequence is 15 residues long. Here the CDR3 reads CASSTGTTSTDTQYF. The CDR3 coding sequence is TGTGCCAGCAGCACCGGGACTACTAGCACAGATACGCAGTATTTT. Complete variable domain (other parts from reference TRBV11-3 and TRBJ2-3): EAGVVQSPRYKIIEKKQPVAFWCNPISGHNTLYWYLQNLGQGPELLIRYENEEAVDDSQLPKDRFSAERLKGVDSTLKIQPAELGDSAVYLCASSTGTTSTDTQYFGPGTRLTVL.

The genes are TRBV7-9 and TRBJ1-2; no definite D call. The V and J ends lost 1 base and 3 bases respectively, with 9 bases between them. The CDR3 has 14 amino acids. Germline V CDR1 and CDR2: SEHNR, FQNEAQ (reference sequence). The CDR3 bases are TGTGCCAGCAGCTTAGTGAACAGTTACTATGGCTACACCTTC. Translating it yields CASSLVNSYYGYTF.

Only a few counts were recorded for this clone. V gene TRBV2 combines with J gene TRBJ1-3; D call uncertain. The CDR3 spans 18 residues. Germline V gives CDR1 SNHLY, CDR2 FYNNEI. Trimming cost V 6 bases and J 2 bases, with 23 bases left between them. The CDR3 coding sequence is TGTGCCAGCAGCAGGCGGGGAGCGCTGATGGAAGCTGGAAACACCATATATTTT. As protein: CASSRRGALMEAGNTIYF.

This sequence joins TRBV5-1 and TRBJ2-7; 11 bases map to TRBD2. The V and J ends lost 4 bases and 6 bases, in that order; junction bases with no gene match: 3. The V gene's germline CDR1 is SGHRS and CDR2 YFSETQ. The length of the CDR3 is 13 residues. The DNA for the CDR3 is TGCGCCAGCAGCCCTAGCGGGGGGTTCGAGCAGTACTTC. Translation gives CASSPSGGFEQYF.

The V and J genes are TRBV15 and TRBJ2-4, with D tentatively TRBD2 (6 bases). V shed 3 bases and J shed 3 bases, with 6 bases lying between them. This CDR3 contains 13 residues. Germline CDR1 is LNHNV and CDR2 is YYDKDF (reference sequence). The CDR3 protein is CATSREGKNIQYF. In nucleotides, the CDR3 is TGTGCCACCAGCAGGGAGGGCAAAAACATTCAGTACTTC. The full variable domain, completed using reference TRBV15 and TRBJ2-4, is DAMVIQNPRYQVTQFGKPVTLSCSQTLNHNVMYWYQQKSSQAPKLLFHYYDKDFNNEADTPDNFQSRRPNTSFCFLDIRSPGLGDTAMYLCATSREGKNIQYFGAGTRLSVL.

The genes are TRBV5-6 and TRBJ2-2; 11 bases match TRBD2. Germline CDR1 and CDR2: SGHDT and YYEEEE. The CDR3 loop spans 14 amino acids. Losses at the gene ends were 2 bases for V and 6 bases for J; bases not matched to a gene: 0. As DNA, the CDR3 is TGTGCCAGCAGCTTACTAGCGGGAGCCGGGGAGCTGTTTTTT. Amino acids: CASSLLAGAGELFF.

The chain carries TRBV5-1 and TRBJ2-2, with TRBD2 matching 9 bases. This CDR3 has 15 amino acids. Losses at the gene ends were 7 bases for V and 0 bases for J; bases not matched to a gene: 4. Per germline, CDR1 SGHRS and CDR2 YFSETQ. For the CDR3, the DNA is TGCGCCAGCCGCGGGGGGGTAACGAACACCGGGGAGCTGTTTTTT. Translated, it gives CASRGGVTNTGELFF.

By share, this clone counts as medium-sized (0.01 to 0.1%). The DNA of the CDR3 is TGTGCCAGCAGCTTGGGTCTAGCGGGAGTTCTCTACGAGCAGTACTTC. As protein: CASSLGLAGVLYEQYF. The J gene is TRBJ2-7, the V gene TRBV5-5; 10 bases match TRBD2. There are 16 residues in the CDR3. Germline-derived CDR1 and CDR2 are SGHKS and YYEKEE (reference sequence). The ends lost 0 bases at V and 3 bases at J; junction bases unmatched: 6.

The chain joins TRBV5-1 to TRBJ2-2, with D possibly being TRBD2 (5 bases). The CDR3 has 18 amino acids. The germline gives CDR1 SGHRS, CDR2 YFSETQ. With 2 bases removed from V and 5 bases from J, the gap between germline ends came to 22 bases. The CDR3 spells CASSFILRTQLLTGELFF. The CDR3, as DNA: TGCGCCAGCAGCTTTATACTCAGGACTCAGCTTTTGACCGGGGAGCTGTTTTTT.

The rearrangement links TRBV29-1 to TRBJ1-1; 10 bases are a match to TRBD1. This CDR3 is built from 16 residues. V lost 3 bases to trimming and J lost 4 bases; unmatched junction nucleotides: 11. Germline CDR1 SQVTM, CDR2 ANQGSEA. The CDR3 DNA reads TGCAGCGTTGAGATTCGGCGGGGACAGGGGATCACTGAAGCTTTCTTT. Translation gives CSVEIRRGQGITEAFF.